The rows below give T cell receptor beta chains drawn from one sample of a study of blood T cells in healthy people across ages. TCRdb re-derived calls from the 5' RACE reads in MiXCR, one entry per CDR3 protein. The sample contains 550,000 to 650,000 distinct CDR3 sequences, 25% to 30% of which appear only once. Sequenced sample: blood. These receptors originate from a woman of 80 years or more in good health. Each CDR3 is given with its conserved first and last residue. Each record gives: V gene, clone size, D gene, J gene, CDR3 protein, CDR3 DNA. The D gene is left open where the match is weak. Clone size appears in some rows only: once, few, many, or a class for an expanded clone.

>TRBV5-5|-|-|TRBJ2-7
CASGLIGEQYF
TGTGCCAGCGGCTTAATCGGCGAGCAGTACTTC
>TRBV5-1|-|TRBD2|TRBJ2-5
CASSNLVAGGRETQYF
TGCGCCAGCTCAAACCTGGTAGCGGGGGGGCGAGAGACCCAGTACTTC
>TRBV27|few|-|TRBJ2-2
CASSYQGMNTGELFF
TGTGCCAGCAGTTACCAGGGGATGAACACCGGGGAGCTGTTTTTT
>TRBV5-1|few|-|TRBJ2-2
CASSSYLGELFF
TGCGCCAGCAGCTCGTACCTGGGGGAGCTGTTTTTT
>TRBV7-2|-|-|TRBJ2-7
CASSSGSTGSYEQYF
TGTGCCAGCAGCTCGGGGTCTACGGGCTCCTACGAGCAGTACTTC
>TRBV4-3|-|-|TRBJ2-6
CASSQTGAGANVLTF
TGCGCCAGCAGCCAAACGGGGGCGGGGGCCAACGTCCTGACTTTC
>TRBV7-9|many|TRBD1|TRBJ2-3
CASSPGQGISDTQYF
TGTGCCAGCAGTCCGGGACAGGGGATCTCAGATACGCAGTATTTT
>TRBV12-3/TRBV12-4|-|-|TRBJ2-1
CASSRGGTQFF
TGTGCCAGCAGTCGAGGGGGGACTCAGTTCTTC
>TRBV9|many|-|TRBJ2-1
CASSVVPEAHNEQFF
TGTGCCAGCAGCGTAGTTCCGGAAGCCCACAATGAGCAGTTCTTC
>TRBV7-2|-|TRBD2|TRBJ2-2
CASSPAGEATGELFF
TGTGCCAGCAGCCCCGCGGGGGAGGCCACCGGGGAGCTGTTTTTT
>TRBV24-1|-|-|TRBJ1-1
CATSGGENTEAFF
TGTGCCACCAGTGGGGGGGAGAACACTGAAGCTTTCTTT
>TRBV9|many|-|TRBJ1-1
CASSVTWARNTEAFF
TGTGCCAGCAGCGTGACTTGGGCCCGGAACACTGAAGCTTTCTTT
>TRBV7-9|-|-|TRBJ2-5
CASSLARNQETQYF
TGTGCCAGCAGCTTAGCTCGGAACCAAGAGACCCAGTACTTC
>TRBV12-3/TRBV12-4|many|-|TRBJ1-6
CASRQDRRNSPLHF
TGTGCCAGCAGACAAGACAGGAGAAATTCACCCCTCCACTTT
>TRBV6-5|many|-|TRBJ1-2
CASSPSRDYGYTF
TGTGCCAGCAGCCCATCCCGTGACTATGGCTACACCTTC
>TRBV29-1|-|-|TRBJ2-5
CSVASLGSRETQYF
TGCAGCGTTGCGTCCTTAGGGTCAAGGGAGACCCAGTACTTC
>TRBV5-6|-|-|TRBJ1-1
CASSPDARKGRAFF
TGTGCCAGCAGCCCCGACGCAAGAAAGGGGAGGGCTTTCTTT
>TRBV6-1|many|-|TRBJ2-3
CASSGPKDTQYF
TGTGCCAGCAGTGGCCCCAAAGATACGCAGTATTTT
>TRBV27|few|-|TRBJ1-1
CASSFSRFGRAGNTEAFF
TGTGCCAGCAGTTTTAGCCGGTTTGGGCGGGCCGGTAACACTGAAGCTTTCTTT
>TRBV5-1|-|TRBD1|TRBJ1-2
CASITQGAGSGYTF
TGCGCCAGCATCACCCAGGGGGCTGGGTCTGGCTACACCTTC
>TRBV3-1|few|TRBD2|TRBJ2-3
CASSQDNRGGTDTQYF
TGTGCCAGCAGCCAAGATAACCGGGGGGGCACAGATACGCAGTATTTT
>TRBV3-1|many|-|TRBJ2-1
CASSQTTRQTYNEQFF
TGTGCCAGCAGCCAGACGACTCGCCAGACATACAATGAGCAGTTCTTC
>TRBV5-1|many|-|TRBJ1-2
CASSLATDFYGYTF
TGCGCCAGCAGTTTAGCGACAGATTTCTATGGCTACACCTTC
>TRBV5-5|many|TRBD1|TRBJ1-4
CASSPDRGGEKLFF
TGTGCCAGCAGCCCGGACAGGGGAGGGGAAAAACTGTTTTTT
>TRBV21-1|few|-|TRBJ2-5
CASSKASGGQGMTETQYF
TGTGCCAGCAGCAAAGCTTCGGGGGGACAGGGGATGACAGAGACCCAGTACTTC
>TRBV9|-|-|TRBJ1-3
CASSVGRAGNTIYF
TGTGCCAGCAGCGTAGGCCGGGCTGGAAACACCATATATTTT